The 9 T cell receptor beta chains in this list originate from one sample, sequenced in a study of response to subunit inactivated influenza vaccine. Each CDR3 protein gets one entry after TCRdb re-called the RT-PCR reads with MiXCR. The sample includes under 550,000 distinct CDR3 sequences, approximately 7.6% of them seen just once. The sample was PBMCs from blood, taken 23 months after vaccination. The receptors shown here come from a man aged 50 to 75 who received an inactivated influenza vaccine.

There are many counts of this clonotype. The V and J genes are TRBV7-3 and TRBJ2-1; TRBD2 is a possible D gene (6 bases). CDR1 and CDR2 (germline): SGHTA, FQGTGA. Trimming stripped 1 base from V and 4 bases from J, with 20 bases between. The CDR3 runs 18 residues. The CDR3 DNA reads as TGTGCCAGCAGCTTAAAGCCCTGGCCGGGAGTCAGGTACAATGAGCAGTTCTTC. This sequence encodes CASSLKPWPGVRYNEQFF.

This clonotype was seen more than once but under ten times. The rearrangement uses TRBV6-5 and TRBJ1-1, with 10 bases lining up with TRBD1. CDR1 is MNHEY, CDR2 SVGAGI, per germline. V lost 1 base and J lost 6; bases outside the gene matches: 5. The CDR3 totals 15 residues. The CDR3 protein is CASSYWTGGKAEAFF. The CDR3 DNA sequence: TGTGCCAGCAGTTACTGGACAGGGGGTAAGGCTGAAGCTTTCTTT.

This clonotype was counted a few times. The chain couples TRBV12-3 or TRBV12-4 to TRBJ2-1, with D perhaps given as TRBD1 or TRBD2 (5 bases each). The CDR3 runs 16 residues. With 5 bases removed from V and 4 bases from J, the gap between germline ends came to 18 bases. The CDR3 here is CASSPTKGRSYNEQFF. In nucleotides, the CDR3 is TGTGCCAGCAGTCCCACAAAGGGGAGATCGTACAATGAGCAGTTCTTC.

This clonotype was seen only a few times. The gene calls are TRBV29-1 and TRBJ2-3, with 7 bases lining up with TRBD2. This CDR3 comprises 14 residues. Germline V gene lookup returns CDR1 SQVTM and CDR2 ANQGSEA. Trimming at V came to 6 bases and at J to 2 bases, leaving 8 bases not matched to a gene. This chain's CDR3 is CSVALAYHTDTQYF. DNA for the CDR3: TGCAGCGTCGCACTAGCGTACCACACAGATACGCAGTATTTT.

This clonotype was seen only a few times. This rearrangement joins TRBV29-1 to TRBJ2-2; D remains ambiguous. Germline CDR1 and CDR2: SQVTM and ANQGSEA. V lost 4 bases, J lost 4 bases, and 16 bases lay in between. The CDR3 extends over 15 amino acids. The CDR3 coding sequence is TGCAGCGTTGGAGCCAAGGGTTGGGGCACCGGGGAGCTGTTTTTT. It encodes CSVGAKGWGTGELFF.

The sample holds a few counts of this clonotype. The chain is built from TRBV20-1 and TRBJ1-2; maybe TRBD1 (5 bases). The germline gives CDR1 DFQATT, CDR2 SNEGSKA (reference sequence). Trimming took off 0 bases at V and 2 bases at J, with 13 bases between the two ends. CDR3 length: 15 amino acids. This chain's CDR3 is CSARDTRGSNYGYTF. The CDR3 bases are TGCAGTGCTAGAGATACGCGGGGGTCGAACTATGGCTACACCTTC.

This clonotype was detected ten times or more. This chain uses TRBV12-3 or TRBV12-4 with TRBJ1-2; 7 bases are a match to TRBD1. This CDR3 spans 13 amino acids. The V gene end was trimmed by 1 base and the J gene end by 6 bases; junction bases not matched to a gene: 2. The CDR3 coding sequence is TGTGCCAGCAGTTTAGTTGGGACAGATGGCTACACCTTC. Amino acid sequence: CASSLVGTDGYTF.

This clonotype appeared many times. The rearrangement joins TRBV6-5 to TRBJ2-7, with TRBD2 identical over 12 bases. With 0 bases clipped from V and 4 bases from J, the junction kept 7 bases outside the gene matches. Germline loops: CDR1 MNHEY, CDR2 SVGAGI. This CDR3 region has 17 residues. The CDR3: CASSYSSPSGRGYEQYF. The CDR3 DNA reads TGTGCCAGCAGTTACTCGTCTCCTAGCGGGAGGGGGTACGAGCAGTACTTC.

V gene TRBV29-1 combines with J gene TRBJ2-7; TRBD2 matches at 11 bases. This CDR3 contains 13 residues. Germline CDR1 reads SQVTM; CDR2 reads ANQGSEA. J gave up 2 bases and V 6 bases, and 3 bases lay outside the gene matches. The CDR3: CSVRLAGTYEQYF. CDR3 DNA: TGCAGCGTCCGACTAGCGGGAACCTACGAGCAGTACTTC.